Below, 23 T cell receptor beta chains from the same sample are listed, as sequenced in a study of cytomegalovirus exposure and HLA in healthy donors. The PCR made use of 60 Vbeta and 13 Jbeta primers. The table came from immunoSEQ multiplex PCR; TCRdb's copy has only in-frame clones and leaves some out. Of 110,000 to 150,000 clones in the sample, about 84% were seen once. Input material: PBMCs. The source of these receptors is a male donor in good health and CMV-seronegative.

This chain uses TRBV5-1 with TRBJ2-7, with TRBD1 matching over 7 bases. Germline CDR1 and CDR2: SGHRS and YFSETQ. J gave up 3 bases and V 4 bases, and 10 bases lay outside the gene matches. The CDR3 sequence is 15 residues long. As DNA, the CDR3 is TGCGCCAGCAGCCCCTGGGGGCAGGGGGACTACGAGCAGTACTTC. Its protein product is CASSPWGQGDYEQYF.

This rearrangement joins TRBV9 to TRBJ1-2, with 9 positions matching TRBD1. V shed 0 bases and J 8 bases; nucleotides not matched to a gene: 8. This CDR3 has 15 amino acids. Germline V lookup: CDR1 SGDLS, CDR2 YYNGEE. The CDR3 coding sequence is TGTGCCAGCAGCGTAGGAGGGAACAGGGGGCGCGGCTACACCTTC. Translated, it gives CASSVGGNRGRGYTF.

This chain uses TRBV20-1 with TRBJ2-7; D perhaps matches TRBD2 (5 bases). Between the trimmed V and J ends, which lost 3 bases and 3 bases, there was a span of 6 bases. CDR1 is DFQATT, CDR2 SNEGSKA, per germline (reference sequence). The CDR3 is 11 amino acids. CDR3 DNA sequence: TGCAGTGCTAGCCGGGACTACGAGCAGTACTTC. Amino acid sequence: CSASRDYEQYF.

The gene calls are TRBV5-8 and TRBJ2-3, with D possibly TRBD1 on 5 matching bases. The ends were cut back, 2 bases at V and 0 bases at J, with 10 bases in the middle. The CDR3 covers 15 residues. Germline CDR1 and CDR2: SGHTS and YDEGEE. The DNA for the CDR3 is TGTGCCAGCAGCTTCTTTGGGGCTAGCACAGATACGCAGTATTTT. Its translation is CASSFFGASTDTQYF.

The chain couples TRBV2 to TRBJ2-7; 8 positions agree with TRBD2. This CDR3 is built from 15 residues. Germline V gene lookup returns CDR1 SNHLY and CDR2 FYNNEI. V lost 6 bases and J lost 4; bases outside the gene matches: 11. The CDR3 loop reads CASSAEPGLVYEQYF. The CDR3 nucleotides are TGTGCCAGCAGCGCAGAGCCGGGACTAGTTTACGAGCAGTACTTC.

This chain links TRBV11-1 with TRBJ2-1; 10 bases match TRBD2. The V gene's germline CDR1 is SGHAT and CDR2 FQDESV (reference sequence). The V gene end was trimmed by 2 bases and the J gene end by 6 bases; junction bases not matched to a gene: 1. The CDR3 is 14 amino acids. The CDR3: CASSLQRGGNEQFF. The CDR3 region has the DNA TGTGCCAGCAGCTTACAGCGGGGGGGCAATGAGCAGTTCTTC.

The V and J genes are TRBV7-9 and TRBJ2-7, with D unclear. The length of the CDR3 is 12 residues. The V gene lost 0 bases and the J gene lost 3 bases, with 3 bases spanning the gap. Germline assignment: CDR1 SEHNR and CDR2 FQNEAQ (reference sequence). In nucleotides, the CDR3 is TGTGCCAGCAGCTTAGCCCACTACGAGCAGTACTTC. It yields the protein CASSLAHYEQYF.

This clone has a handful of counts. The rearrangement joins TRBV6-1 to TRBJ1-1; 8 nucleotides match TRBD1. The junction had 11 bases not matched to a gene; V was cut back by 4 bases and J by 10 bases. CDR3 size: 14 residues. Germline V gives CDR1 MNHNS, CDR2 SASEGT. CDR3 coding DNA: TGTGCCAGCAGTGGGGAGACAGGGGCCTCCGGAGCTTTCTTT. It encodes CASSGETGASGAFF.

The V and J genes are TRBV27 and TRBJ2-3; 7 positions agree with TRBD1. J was trimmed by 0 bases and V by 6 bases; bases with no gene match: 3. The V gene's germline CDR1 is MNHEY and CDR2 SMNVEV (reference sequence). This CDR3 contains 14 residues. CDR3 DNA sequence: TGTGCCAGCAGCCCAGGGGGAAGCACAGATACGCAGTATTTT. Translating gives CASSPGGSTDTQYF.

The chain links TRBV5-1 to TRBJ1-1, with 8 bases fitting TRBD1. The CDR3 sequence is 16 residues long. From germline, CDR1 is SGHRS and CDR2 YFSETQ. The junction had 8 bases not matched to a gene; V was cut back by 3 bases and J by 1 base. This CDR3 is CASSSRSGGRNTEAFF. In nucleotides, the CDR3 is TGCGCCAGCAGCTCTAGATCAGGGGGCAGGAACACTGAAGCTTTCTTT. Full variable domain (missing parts from reference TRBV5-1 and TRBJ1-1): KAGVTQTPRYLIKTRGQQVTLSCSPISGHRSVSWYQQTPGQGLQFLFEYFSETQRNKGNFPGRFSGRQFSNSRSEMNVSTLELGDSALYLCASSSRSGGRNTEAFFGQGTRLTVV.

Remarks on this clone: The sample carries other DNA sequences with the same CDR3. The V and J genes are TRBV7-9 and TRBJ2-7; D remains ambiguous. The CDR3 covers 12 residues. Germline assignment: CDR1 SEHNR and CDR2 FQNEAQ (reference sequence). The V end lost 1 base, the J end lost 5 bases, and 6 bases lay between the germline ends. The CDR3 reads CASSLGGDEQYF. CDR3 in DNA: TGTGCCAGCAGCTTAGGTGGAGACGAGCAGTACTTC.

The rearrangement links TRBV7-2 to TRBJ2-7; TRBD2 matches 14 bases. V gave up 0 bases and J gave up 5 bases; unmatched junction bases: 6. This CDR3 spans 17 amino acids. Germline V gene data show CDR1 as SGHTA and CDR2 as FQGNSA. The CDR3, as DNA: TGTGCCAGCAGCTTAGCCGGGACTAGCGGGAGTGGGAACGAGCAGTACTTC. Its translation is CASSLAGTSGSGNEQYF. Looking up the rest from reference TRBV7-2 and TRBJ2-7 gives the full variable domain: GAGVSQSPSNKVTEKGKDVELRCDPISGHTALYWYRQSLGQGLEFLIYFQGNSAPDKSGLPSDRFSAERTGGSVSTLTIQRTQQEDSAVYLCASSLAGTSGSGNEQYFGPGTRLTVT.

The table lists this clone with a few counts. The chain is built from TRBV6-5 and TRBJ1-5, with no clear D. The CDR3 is 14 residues long. The germline V gene encodes CDR1 MNHEY and CDR2 SVGAGI. Trimming removed 2 bases at V and 7 bases at J, with 12 bases between. DNA of the CDR3: TGTGCCAGCAGTTACGATGGTGCGGGCCAGCCCCAGCATTTT. Translated, it gives CASSYDGAGQPQHF.

The rearrangement uses TRBV9 and TRBJ2-7; D is perhaps TRBD2 (6 bases). Per germline, CDR1 SGDLS and CDR2 YYNGEE. V shed 0 bases and J shed 7 bases, with 26 bases lying between them. The CDR3 runs to 18 residues. The CDR3 loop reads CASSVERRGKGLNIEQYF. In DNA form, the CDR3 reads TGTGCCAGCAGCGTAGAGAGAAGAGGTAAGGGACTCAACATAGAGCAGTACTTC.

The chain carries TRBV7-9 and TRBJ1-2; D call uncertain. The length of the CDR3 is 14 residues. V dropped 0 bases and J dropped 8 bases, with 13 bases sitting between them. Germline CDR1 SEHNR, CDR2 FQNEAQ (reference sequence). CDR3 DNA sequence: TGTGCCAGCAGCTTAGCCCTCCCCCCGGTGGGCTACACCTTC. Translating gives CASSLALPPVGYTF.

V usage is TRBV5-1 and J usage is TRBJ2-3, with 10 bases identical to TRBD2. Germline loops: CDR1 SGHRS, CDR2 YFSETQ. This CDR3 has 15 residues. Trimming removed 4 bases from V and 2 bases from J; junction bases left unmatched: 4. The CDR3 region has the DNA TGCGCCAGCAGCGGGACTAGCGTTATCACAGATACGCAGTATTTT. Its protein product is CASSGTSVITDTQYF.

This clone was seen a handful of times. For the CDR3, the DNA is TGTGCCAGCATGCTCAGCGGGAGAGGTGATACGCAGTATTTT. It translates to CASMLSGRGDTQYF. This sequence joins TRBV2 and TRBJ2-3, with 8 bases fitting TRBD2. CDR3 length: 14 residues. Germline assignment: CDR1 SNHLY and CDR2 FYNNEI. The J segment lost 6 bases and the V segment lost 7 bases, leaving 9 bases of the junction unmatched. The full variable domain, its missing parts supplied by reference TRBV2 and TRBJ2-3, is EPEVTQTPSHQVTQMGQEVILRCVPISNHLYFYWYRQILGQKVEFLVSFYNNEISEKSEIFDDQFSVERPDGSNFTLKIRSTKLEDSAMYFCASMLSGRGDTQYFGPGTRLTVL.

J is TRBJ1-1 and V is TRBV29-1; unclear D gene. V lost 4 bases and J lost 5, with 11 bases in between. CDR1 is SQVTM, CDR2 ANQGSEA, per germline. The CDR3 is 12 amino acids. Here the CDR3 DNA reads TGCAGCGTTGGGGAGGGAGGGACTGAAGCTTTCTTT. Its translation is CSVGEGGTEAFF. Combining the CDR3 with reference TRBV29-1 and TRBJ1-1 gives the whole variable domain SAVISQKPSRDICQRGTSLTIQCQVDSQVTMMFWYRQQPGQSLTLIATANQGSEATYESGFVIDKFPISRPNLTFSTLTVSNMSPEDSSIYLCSVGEGGTEAFFGQGTRLTVV.

Only one count was recorded for this clone. V usage is TRBV6-5 and J usage is TRBJ2-5; perhaps TRBD2 as D (6 bases). Trimming shortened V by 0 bases and J by 0 bases, and 11 bases separated the two germline ends. There are 16 residues in the CDR3. CDR1 and CDR2 from the germline V gene are MNHEY and SVGAGI. For the CDR3, the DNA is TGTGCCAGCAGTTACTCTGGGACTCACAACCAAGAGACCCAGTACTTC. Translating gives CASSYSGTHNQETQYF.

Comment on this clone: A read error may account for a junction end that differs from germline. V gene TRBV7-7 combines with J gene TRBJ1-1; TRBD1 is a possible D gene (6 bases). This CDR3 has 13 amino acids. Germline V gene lookup returns CDR1 SSHAT and CDR2 FNYEAQ (reference sequence). The CDR3 DNA reads TGTGCCAGCAGCCGAGACAGGAACGCTGAAGCTTTCTTT. Its translation: CASSRDRNAEAFF.

V and J are TRBV27 and TRBJ1-1, with 7 bases identical to TRBD1. The CDR3 loop spans 13 amino acids. Trimming removed 6 bases from V and 0 bases from J; junction bases left unmatched: 1. From germline, CDR1 is MNHEY and CDR2 SMNVEV (reference sequence). For the CDR3, the DNA is TGTGCCAGCAGACAGGGGATGAACACTGAAGCTTTCTTT. Its translation: CASRQGMNTEAFF.

The rearrangement uses TRBV7-9 and TRBJ1-6; D is unclear. V dropped 10 bases and J dropped 14 bases, with 12 bases sitting between them. This CDR3 has 10 residues. Germline V gene data show CDR1 as SEHNR and CDR2 as FQNEAQ (reference sequence). Here the CDR3 DNA reads TGTGCCATAGAGAGGGAAGCCCTCCACTTT. Protein product: CAIEREALHF.

This rearrangement joins TRBV4-1 to TRBJ2-1; tentative D call: TRBD1 (6 bases). The V end was cut by 3 bases, the J end by 12 bases, with 12 bases between. CDR3 length equals 12 residues. CDR1 is MGHRA and CDR2 is YSYEKL in the germline V gene. The CDR3 nucleotides read TGCGCCAGCAGCCACCACAGGGAAACGCAGTTCTTC. Amino acids: CASSHHRETQFF.